This T cell receptor beta chain was sequenced in a study of T cell repertoires in cytomegalovirus infection. This clonotype has ten or more counts. MiXCR, run by TCRdb on the reads, gives a single entry per CDR3 protein. The sample lists 70,000 to 75,000 distinct CDR3 sequences, more than 3% occurring once. With 5 bases removed from V and 6 bases from J, the gap between germline ends came to 14 bases. The CDR3 has 14 amino acids. CDR1 and CDR2 (germline): SEHNR, FQNEAQ (reference sequence). The material sequenced was PBMCs. The receptor was derived from a human donor in good health (CMV status not recorded). Some clones in this sample may be carry-over from other donors' samples. V usage is TRBV7-9 and J usage is TRBJ2-4, with D perhaps being TRBD1 or TRBD2 (5 bases each). The CDR3 nucleotides read TGTGCCAGCAGCCCCGGGGCTTTGGGAAACATTCAGTACTTC. As protein: CASSPGALGNIQYF.